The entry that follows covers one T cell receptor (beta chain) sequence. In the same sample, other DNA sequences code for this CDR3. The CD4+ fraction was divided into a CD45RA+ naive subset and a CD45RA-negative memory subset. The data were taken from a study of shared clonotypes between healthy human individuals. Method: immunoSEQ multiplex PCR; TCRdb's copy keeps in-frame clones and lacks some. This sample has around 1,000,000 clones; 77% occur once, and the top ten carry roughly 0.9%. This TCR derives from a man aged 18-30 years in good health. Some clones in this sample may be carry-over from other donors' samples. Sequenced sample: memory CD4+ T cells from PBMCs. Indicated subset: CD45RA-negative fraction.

The CDR3 DNA follows: TGTGCCAGCAGCTTAGGAGGAGGCTCCTACGAGCAGTACTTC. Protein: CASSLGGGSYEQYF. This chain links TRBV7-2 with TRBJ2-7; TRBD2 might be the D (5 bases). Germline V gives CDR1 SGHTA, CDR2 FQGNSA. Trimming shortened V by 1 base and J by 0 bases, and 7 bases separated the two germline ends. There are 14 residues in the CDR3.